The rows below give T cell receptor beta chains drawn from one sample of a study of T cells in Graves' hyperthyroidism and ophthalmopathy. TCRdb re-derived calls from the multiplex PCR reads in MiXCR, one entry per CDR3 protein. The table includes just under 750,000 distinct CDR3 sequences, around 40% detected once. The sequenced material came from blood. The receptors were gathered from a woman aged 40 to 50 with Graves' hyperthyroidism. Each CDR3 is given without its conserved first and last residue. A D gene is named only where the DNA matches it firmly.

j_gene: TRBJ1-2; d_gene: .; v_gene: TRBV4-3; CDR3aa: ASSQELGYGYT
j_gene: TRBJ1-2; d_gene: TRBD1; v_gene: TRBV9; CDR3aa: ASSVGPGTGYGYT
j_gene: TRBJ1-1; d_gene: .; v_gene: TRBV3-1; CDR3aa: ASSPFRVMNTEAF
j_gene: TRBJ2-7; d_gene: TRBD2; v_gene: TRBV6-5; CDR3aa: ASSYSGAGGPNFHSYEQY
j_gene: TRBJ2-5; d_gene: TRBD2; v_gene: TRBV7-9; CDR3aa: ASSPPLGRVGTQY
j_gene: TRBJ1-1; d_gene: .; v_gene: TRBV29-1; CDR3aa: AWSRGGNTEAF
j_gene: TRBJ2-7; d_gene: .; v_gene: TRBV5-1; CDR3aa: ASSSRDPTDEQY
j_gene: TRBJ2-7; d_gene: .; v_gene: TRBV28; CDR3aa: ASSPPGTVSYEQY
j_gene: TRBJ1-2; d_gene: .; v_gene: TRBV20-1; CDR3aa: SASRDVWGYT
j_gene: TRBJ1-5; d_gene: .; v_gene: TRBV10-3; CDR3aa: AISESVVTGNQPQH
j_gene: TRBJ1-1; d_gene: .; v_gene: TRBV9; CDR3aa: ASSVDLGTEAF
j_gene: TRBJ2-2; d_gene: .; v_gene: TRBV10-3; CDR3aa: ASSSKPSNTGELF
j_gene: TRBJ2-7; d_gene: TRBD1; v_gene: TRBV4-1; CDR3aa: ASSQDIPGTGAEQY
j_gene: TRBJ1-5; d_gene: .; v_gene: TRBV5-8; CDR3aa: ASSLASAYSNQPQH
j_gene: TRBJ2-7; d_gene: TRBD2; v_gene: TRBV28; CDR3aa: ASTAASGVREQY